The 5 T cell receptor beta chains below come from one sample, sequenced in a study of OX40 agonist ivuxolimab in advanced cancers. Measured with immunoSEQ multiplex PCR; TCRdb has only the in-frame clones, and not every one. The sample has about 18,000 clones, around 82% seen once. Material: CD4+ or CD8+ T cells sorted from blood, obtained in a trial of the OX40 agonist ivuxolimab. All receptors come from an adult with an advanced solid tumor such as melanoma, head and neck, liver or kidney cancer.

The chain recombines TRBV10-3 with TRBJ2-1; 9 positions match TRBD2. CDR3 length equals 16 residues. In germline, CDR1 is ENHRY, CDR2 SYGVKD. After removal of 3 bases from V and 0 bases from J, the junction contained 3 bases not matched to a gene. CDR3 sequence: CAISEAGGSSYNEQFF. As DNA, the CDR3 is TGTGCCATCAGTGAAGCGGGAGGTAGCTCCTACAATGAGCAGTTCTTC.

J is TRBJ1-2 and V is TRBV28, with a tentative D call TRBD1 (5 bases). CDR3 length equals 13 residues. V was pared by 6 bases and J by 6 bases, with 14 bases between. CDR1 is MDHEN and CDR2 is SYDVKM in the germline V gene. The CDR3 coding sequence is TGTGCCAGCAGCCGAGGGACGAGGGATGGCTACACCTTC. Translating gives CASSRGTRDGYTF.

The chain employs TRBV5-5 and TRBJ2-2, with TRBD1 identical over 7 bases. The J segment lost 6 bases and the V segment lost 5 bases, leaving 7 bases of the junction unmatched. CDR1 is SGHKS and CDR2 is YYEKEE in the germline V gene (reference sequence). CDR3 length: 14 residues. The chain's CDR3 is CASRFDRVAGELFF. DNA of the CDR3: TGTGCCAGCAGATTCGACAGGGTTGCCGGGGAGCTGTTTTTT.

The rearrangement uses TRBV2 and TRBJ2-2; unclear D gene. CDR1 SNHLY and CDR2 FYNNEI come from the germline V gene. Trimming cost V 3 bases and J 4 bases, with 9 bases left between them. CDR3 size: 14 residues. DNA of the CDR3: TGTGCCAGCAGTGATCGTGGTGGCACCGGGGAGCTGTTTTTT. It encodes CASSDRGGTGELFF. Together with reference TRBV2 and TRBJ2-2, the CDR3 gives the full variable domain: EPEVTQTPSHQVTQMGQEVILRCVPISNHLYFYWYRQILGQKVEFLVSFYNNEISEKSEIFDDQFSVERPDGSNFTLKIRSTKLEDSAMYFCASSDRGGTGELFFGEGSRLTVL.

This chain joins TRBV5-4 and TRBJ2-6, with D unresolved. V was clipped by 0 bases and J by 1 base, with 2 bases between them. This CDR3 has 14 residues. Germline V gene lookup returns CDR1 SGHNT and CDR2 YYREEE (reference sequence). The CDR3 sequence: CASSLASGANVLTF. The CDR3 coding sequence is TGTGCCAGCAGCTTGGCTTCTGGGGCCAACGTCCTGACTTTC.